The entry below describes one TCR beta chain. The sample comes from a study of blood T cell repertoires in COVID-19. Study as a whole: Acute-phase and convalescent COVID-19 samples originated in the United States, Italy and Spain. Sources were T cells, B-cell-depleted T cells, or PBMCs; the material itself was cDNA or gDNA.

The germline gives CDR1 LNHDA, CDR2 SQIVND (reference sequence). The CDR3 covers 16 residues. Trimming cost V 6 bases and J 6 bases; bases outside gene matches: 10. As handled by the study authors: Amplification with reference gene primers provided the estimates of nucleated cell counts. Libraries were prepared by immunoSEQ multiplex PCR; TCRdb keeps only in-frame clonotypes and omits some of them. Clonal size and the V and J genes are those of that table, whereas D and trimming came from the DNA. Of approximately 490,000 clones in the sample, about 85% were seen once. The material sequenced was PBMCs or T cells enriched from blood (not recorded which). V is TRBV19 and J is TRBJ1-5, with 11 bases identical to TRBD1. This sequence originates from a woman in her sixties or seventies who had recovered from COVID-19. The CDR3 nucleotides read TGTGCCAGTAGACTCCTCGGGACAGGGGGTATTCAGCCCCAGCATTTT. Residues: CASRLLGTGGIQPQHF.